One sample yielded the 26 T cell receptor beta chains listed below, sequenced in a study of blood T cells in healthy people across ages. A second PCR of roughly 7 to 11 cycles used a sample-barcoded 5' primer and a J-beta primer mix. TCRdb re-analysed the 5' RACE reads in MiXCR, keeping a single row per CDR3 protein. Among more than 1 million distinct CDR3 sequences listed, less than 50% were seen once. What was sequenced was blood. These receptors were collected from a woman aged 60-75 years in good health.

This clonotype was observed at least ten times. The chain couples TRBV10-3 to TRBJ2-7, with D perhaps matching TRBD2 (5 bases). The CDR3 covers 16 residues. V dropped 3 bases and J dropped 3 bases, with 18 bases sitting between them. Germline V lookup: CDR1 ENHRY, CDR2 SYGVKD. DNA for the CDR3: TGTGCCATCAGTGATACCCACTCGCGGGCAAACTACGAGCAGTACTTC. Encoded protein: CAISDTHSRANYEQYF.

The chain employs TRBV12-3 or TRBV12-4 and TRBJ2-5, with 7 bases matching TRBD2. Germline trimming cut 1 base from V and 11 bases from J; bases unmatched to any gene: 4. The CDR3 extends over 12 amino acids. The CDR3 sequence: CASSLDPREQYF. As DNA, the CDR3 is TGTGCCAGCAGTTTAGACCCGCGGGAGCAGTACTTC.

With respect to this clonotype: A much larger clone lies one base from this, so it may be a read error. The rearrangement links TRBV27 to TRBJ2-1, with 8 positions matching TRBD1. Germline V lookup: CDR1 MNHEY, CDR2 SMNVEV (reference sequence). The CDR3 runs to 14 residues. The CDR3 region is CASSYQGARNERFF. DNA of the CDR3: TGTGCCAGCAGTTATCAGGGGGCCCGCAATGAGCGGTTCTTC.

In DNA, the CDR3 is TGTGCCAGCACCGCGTGGGGGGATACGAACACCGGGGAGCTGTTTTTT. The encoded protein is CASTAWGDTNTGELFF. The V gene is TRBV28, the J gene TRBJ2-2, with D tentatively TRBD2 (6 bases). CDR1 is MDHEN, CDR2 SYDVKM, per germline. V shed 7 bases and J shed 0 bases, with 15 bases lying between them. This CDR3 has 16 amino acids.

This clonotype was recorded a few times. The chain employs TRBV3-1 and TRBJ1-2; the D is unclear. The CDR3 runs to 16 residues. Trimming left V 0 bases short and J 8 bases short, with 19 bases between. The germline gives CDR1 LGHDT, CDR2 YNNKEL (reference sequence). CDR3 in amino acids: CASSQDFRGRHWGYTF. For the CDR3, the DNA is TGTGCCAGCAGCCAAGATTTTCGCGGGCGCCACTGGGGCTACACCTTC.

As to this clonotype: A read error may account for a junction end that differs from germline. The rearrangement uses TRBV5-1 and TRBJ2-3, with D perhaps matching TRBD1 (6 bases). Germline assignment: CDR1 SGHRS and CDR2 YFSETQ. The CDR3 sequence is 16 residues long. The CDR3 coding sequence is TGCGCCGGCAGCCGAGGGGGAGACCCTAGCACAGATACGCAGTATTTT. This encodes CAGSRGGDPSTDTQYF.

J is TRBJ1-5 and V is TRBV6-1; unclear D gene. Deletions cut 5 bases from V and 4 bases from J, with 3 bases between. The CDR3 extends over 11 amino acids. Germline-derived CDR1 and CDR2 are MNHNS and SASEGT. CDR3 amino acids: CASSRNQPQHF. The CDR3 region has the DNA TGTGCCAGCAGTAGGAATCAGCCCCAGCATTTT.

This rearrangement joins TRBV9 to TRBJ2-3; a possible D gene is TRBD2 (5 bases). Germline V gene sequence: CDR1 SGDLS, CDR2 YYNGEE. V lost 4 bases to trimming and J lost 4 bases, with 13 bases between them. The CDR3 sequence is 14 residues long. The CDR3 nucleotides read TGTGCCAGCAGCCATCCTCTAGCTTCAGATACGCAGTATTTT. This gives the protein CASSHPLASDTQYF.

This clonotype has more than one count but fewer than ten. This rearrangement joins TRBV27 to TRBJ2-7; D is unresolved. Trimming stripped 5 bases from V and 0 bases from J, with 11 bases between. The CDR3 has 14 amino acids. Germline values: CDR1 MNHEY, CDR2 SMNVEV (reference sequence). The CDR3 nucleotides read TGTGCCAGCAGTCGCACCGAAAACTCCTACGAGCAGTACTTC. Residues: CASSRTENSYEQYF.

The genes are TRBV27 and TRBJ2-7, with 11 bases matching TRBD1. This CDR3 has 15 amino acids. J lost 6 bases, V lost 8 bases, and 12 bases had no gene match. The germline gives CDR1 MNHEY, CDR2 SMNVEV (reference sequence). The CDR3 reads CASRAGTGGPAEQYF. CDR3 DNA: TGTGCCAGCCGCGCCGGGACAGGGGGTCCGGCCGAGCAGTACTTC.

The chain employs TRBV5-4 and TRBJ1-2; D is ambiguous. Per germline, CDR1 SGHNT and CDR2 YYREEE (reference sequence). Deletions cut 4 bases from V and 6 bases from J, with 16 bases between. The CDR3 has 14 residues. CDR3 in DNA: TGTGCCAGCAGCCTACGGGCCGCCGACCATGGCTACACCTTC. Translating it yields CASSLRAADHGYTF. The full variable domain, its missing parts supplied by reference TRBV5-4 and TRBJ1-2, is ETGVTQSPTHLIKTRGQQVTLRCSSQSGHNTVSWYQQALGQGPQFIFQYYREEENGRGNFPPRFSGLQFPNYSSELNVNALELDDSALYLCASSLRAADHGYTFGSGTRLTVV.

The CDR3 protein is CSARWLNEKLFF. CDR3 bases: TGCAGTGCTAGATGGCTTAATGAAAAACTGTTTTTT. This sequence joins TRBV20-1 and TRBJ1-4; no clear D gene. CDR3 length: 12 amino acids. CDR1 is DFQATT, CDR2 SNEGSKA, per germline (reference sequence). Between the trimmed V and J ends, which lost 2 bases and 4 bases, there was a span of 5 bases.

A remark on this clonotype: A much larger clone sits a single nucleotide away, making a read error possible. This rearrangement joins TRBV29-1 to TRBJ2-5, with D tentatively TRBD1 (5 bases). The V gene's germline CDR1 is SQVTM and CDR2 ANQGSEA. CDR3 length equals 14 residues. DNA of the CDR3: TGCAGCGTCGCCTTCAGGGTGTTTGAGCAGACCCGGTACTTC. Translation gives CSVAFRVFEQTRYF. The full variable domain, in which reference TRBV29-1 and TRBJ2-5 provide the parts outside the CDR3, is SAVISQKPSRDICQRGTSLTIQCQVDSQVTMMFWYRQQPGQSLTLIATANQGSEATYESGFVIDKFPISRPNLTFSTLTVSNMSPEDSSIYLCSVAFRVFEQTRYFGPGTRLLVL.

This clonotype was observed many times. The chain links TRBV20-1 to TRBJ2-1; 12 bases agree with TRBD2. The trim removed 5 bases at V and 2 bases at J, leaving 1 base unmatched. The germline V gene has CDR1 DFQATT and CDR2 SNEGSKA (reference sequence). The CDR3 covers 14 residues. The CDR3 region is CSARTSGTYNEQFF. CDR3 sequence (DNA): TGCAGTGCTCGGACTAGCGGGACCTACAATGAGCAGTTCTTC.

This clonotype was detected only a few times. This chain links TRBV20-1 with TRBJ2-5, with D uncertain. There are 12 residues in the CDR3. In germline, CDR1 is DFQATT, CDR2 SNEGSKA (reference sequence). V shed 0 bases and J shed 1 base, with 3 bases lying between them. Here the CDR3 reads CSAREVQETQYF. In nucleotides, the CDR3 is TGCAGTGCTAGAGAAGTCCAAGAGACCCAGTACTTC.

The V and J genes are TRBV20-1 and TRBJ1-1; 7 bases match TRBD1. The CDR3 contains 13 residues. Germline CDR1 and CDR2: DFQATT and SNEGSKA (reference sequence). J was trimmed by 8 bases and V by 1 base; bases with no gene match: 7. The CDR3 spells CSARARGQSEAFF. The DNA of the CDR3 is TGCAGTGCTAGAGCCCGGGGACAGAGCGAAGCTTTCTTT.

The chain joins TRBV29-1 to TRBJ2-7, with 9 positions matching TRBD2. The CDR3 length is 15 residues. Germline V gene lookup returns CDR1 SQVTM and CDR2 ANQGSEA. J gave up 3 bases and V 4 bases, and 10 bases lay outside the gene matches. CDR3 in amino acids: CSVASGRSLYYEQYF. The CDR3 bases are TGCAGCGTTGCCAGCGGGAGGTCCCTCTACTACGAGCAGTACTTC.

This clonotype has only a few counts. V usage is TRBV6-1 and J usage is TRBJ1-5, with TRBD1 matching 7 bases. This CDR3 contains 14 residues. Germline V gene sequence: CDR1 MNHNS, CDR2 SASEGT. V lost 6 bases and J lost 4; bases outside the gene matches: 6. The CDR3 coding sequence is TGTGCCAGCAGGGGACAGCAGCGTAATCAGCCCCAGCATTTT. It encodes CASRGQQRNQPQHF.

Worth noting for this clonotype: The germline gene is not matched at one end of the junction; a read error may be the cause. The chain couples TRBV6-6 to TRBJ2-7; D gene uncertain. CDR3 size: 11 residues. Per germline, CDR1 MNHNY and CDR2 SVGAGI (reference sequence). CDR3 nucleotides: TGTGCCAGCAGTCCTTCCTACGAGCGGTACTTC. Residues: CASSPSYERYF.

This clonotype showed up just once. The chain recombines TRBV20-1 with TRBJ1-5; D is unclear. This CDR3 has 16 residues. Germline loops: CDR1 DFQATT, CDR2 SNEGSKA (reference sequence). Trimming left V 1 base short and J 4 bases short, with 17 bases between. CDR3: CSARGVGDSWNQPQHF. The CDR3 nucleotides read TGCAGTGCTAGAGGGGTCGGGGATTCGTGGAATCAGCCCCAGCATTTT.

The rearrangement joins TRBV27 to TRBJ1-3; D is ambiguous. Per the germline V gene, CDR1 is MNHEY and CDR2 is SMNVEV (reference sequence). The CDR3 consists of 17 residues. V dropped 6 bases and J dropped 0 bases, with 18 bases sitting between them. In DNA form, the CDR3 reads TGTGCCAGCAGGCCCTCAATCGTGGCAGCCTCTGGAAACACCATATATTTT. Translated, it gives CASRPSIVAASGNTIYF.

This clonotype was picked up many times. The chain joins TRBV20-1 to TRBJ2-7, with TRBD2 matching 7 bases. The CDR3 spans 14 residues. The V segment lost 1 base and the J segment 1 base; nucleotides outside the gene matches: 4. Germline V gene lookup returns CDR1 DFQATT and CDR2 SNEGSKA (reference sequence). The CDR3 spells CSARGTSASYEQYF. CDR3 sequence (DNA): TGCAGTGCTAGAGGCACTAGCGCTTCCTACGAGCAGTACTTC.

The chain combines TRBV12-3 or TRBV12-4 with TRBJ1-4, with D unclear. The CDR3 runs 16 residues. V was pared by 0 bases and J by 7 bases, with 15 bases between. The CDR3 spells CASSLASGLRGEKLFF. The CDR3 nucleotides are TGTGCCAGCAGTTTAGCTTCCGGGCTACGCGGTGAAAAACTGTTTTTT.

CDR3 residues: CASGRFSYEQYF. In DNA, the CDR3 is TGTGCCAGCGGGCGGTTCTCCTACGAGCAGTACTTC. The gene calls are TRBV7-2 and TRBJ2-7, with unresolved D. Trimming left V 8 bases short and J 0 bases short, with 8 bases between. Per germline, CDR1 SGHTA and CDR2 FQGNSA. The CDR3 is made up of 12 amino acids. The complete variable domain, with remaining parts taken from reference TRBV7-2 and TRBJ2-7, reads GAGVSQSPSNKVTEKGKDVELRCDPISGHTALYWYRQSLGQGLEFLIYFQGNSAPDKSGLPSDRFSAERTGGSVSTLTIQRTQQEDSAVYLCASGRFSYEQYFGPGTRLTVT.

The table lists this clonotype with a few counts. CDR3 protein: CSIVFLADTQYF. In nucleotides, the CDR3 is TGCAGTATTGTGTTCTTGGCAGATACGCAGTATTTT. The chain has TRBV29-1 and TRBJ2-3; D unresolved. Germline CDR1 and CDR2: SQVTM and ANQGSEA. The CDR3 has 12 amino acids.

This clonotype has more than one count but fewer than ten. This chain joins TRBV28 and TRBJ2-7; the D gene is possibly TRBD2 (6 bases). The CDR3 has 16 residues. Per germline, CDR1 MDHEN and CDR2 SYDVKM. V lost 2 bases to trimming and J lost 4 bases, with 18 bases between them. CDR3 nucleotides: TGTGCCAGCAGTTTAACCAGCGGGTGGAACCTGTACGAGCAGTACTTC. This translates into CASSLTSGWNLYEQYF. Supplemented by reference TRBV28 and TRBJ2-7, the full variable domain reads DVKVTQSSRYLVKRTGEKVFLECVQDMDHENMFWYRQDPGLGLRLIYFSYDVKMKEKGDIPEGYSVSREKKERFSLILESASTNQTSMYLCASSLTSGWNLYEQYFGPGTRLTVT.